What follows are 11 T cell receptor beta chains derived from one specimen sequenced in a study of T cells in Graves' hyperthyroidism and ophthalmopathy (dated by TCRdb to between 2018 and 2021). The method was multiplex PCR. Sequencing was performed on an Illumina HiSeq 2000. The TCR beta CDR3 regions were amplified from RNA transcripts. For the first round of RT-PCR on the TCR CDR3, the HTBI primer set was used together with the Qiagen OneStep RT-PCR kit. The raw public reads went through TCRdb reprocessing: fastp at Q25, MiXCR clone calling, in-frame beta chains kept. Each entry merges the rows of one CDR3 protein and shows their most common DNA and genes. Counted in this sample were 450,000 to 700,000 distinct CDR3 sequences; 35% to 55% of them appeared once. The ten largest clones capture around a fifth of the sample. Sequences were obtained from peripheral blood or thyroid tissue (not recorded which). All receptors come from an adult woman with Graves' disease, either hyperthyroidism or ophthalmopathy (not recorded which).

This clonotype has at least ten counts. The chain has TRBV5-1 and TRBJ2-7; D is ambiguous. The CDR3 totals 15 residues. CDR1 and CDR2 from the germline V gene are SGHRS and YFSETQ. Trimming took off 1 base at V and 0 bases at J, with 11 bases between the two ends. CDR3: CASSLSQYSSYEQYF. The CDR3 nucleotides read TGCGCCAGCAGCTTGTCCCAGTACAGCTCCTACGAGCAGTACTTC.

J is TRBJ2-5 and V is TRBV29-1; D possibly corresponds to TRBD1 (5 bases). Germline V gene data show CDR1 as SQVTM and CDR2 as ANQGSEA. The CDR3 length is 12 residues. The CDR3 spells CSFPDSQETQYF. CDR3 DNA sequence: TGCAGTTTTCCCGACAGCCAAGAGACCCAGTACTTC.

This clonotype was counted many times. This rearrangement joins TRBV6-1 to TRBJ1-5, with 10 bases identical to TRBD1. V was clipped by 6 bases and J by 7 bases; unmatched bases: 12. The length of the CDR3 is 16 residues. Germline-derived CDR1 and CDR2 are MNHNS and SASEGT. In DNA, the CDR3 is TGTGCCAGCAGGGGCTGGGGACAGGGGCTAAAGCAGCCCCAGCATTTT. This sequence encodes CASRGWGQGLKQPQHF.

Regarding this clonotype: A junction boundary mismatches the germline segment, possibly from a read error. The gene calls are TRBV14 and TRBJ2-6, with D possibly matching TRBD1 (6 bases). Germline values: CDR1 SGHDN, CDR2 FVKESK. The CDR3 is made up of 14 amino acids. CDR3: CASIPSPGAYTEAF. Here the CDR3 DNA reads TGTGCCAGCATCCCCTCGCCAGGGGCTTACACTGAAGCTTTC. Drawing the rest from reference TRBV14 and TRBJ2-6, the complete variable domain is EAGVTQFPSHSVIEKGQTVTLRCDPISGHDNLYWYRRVMGKEIKFLLHFVKESKQDESGMPNNRFLAERTGGTYSTLKVQPAELEDSGVYFCASIPSPGAYTEAFGAGSRLTVL.

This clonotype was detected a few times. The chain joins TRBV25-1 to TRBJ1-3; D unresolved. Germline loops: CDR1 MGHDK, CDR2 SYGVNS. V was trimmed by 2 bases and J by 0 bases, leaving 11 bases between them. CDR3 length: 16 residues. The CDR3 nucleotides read TGTGCCAGCAGTGAACGAAGTTTCAGCTCTGGAAACACCATATATTTT. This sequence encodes CASSERSFSSGNTIYF.

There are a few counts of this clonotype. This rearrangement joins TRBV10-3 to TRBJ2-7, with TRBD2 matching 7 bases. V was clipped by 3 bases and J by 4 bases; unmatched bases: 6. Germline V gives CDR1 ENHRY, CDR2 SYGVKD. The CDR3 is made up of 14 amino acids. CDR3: CAISDERDSYEQYF. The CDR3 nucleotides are TGTGCCATCAGTGATGAGCGGGATAGTTACGAGCAGTACTTC.

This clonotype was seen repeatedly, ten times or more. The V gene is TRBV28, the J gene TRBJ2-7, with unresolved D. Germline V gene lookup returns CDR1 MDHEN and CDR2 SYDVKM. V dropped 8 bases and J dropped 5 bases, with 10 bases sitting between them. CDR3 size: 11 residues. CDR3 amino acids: CASGLWDEQYF. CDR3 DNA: TGTGCCAGCGGGCTATGGGACGAGCAGTACTTC.

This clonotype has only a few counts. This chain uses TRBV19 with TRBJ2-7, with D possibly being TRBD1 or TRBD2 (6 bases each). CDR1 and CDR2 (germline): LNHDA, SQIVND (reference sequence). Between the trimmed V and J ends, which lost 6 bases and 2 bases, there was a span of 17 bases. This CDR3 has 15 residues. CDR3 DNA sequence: TGTGCCAGTAGACTCTCCTGGGGGGCGGCCTACGAGCAGTACTTC. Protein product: CASRLSWGAAYEQYF.

The CDR3 region has the DNA TGTGCCAGCAGCTTAGCTGGAAAGACCCAGTACTTC. This gives the protein CASSLAGKTQYF. The chain couples TRBV7-2 to TRBJ2-5; D remains ambiguous. The germline V and J ends were trimmed by 0 bases and 6 bases, with 5 bases remaining between them. CDR1 and CDR2 (germline): SGHTA, FQGNSA. CDR3 length: 12 residues.

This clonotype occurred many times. CDR3 residues: CASSLPGGTGDETQYF. CDR3 sequence (DNA): TGTGCCAGCAGCCTCCCCGGAGGGACAGGGGATGAGACCCAGTACTTC. The V and J genes are TRBV7-9 and TRBJ2-5; 10 positions match TRBD1. The germline CDR1 and CDR2 sequences are SEHNR and FQNEAQ (reference sequence). The V gene end was trimmed by 5 bases and the J gene end by 5 bases; junction bases not matched to a gene: 11. This CDR3 has 16 residues.

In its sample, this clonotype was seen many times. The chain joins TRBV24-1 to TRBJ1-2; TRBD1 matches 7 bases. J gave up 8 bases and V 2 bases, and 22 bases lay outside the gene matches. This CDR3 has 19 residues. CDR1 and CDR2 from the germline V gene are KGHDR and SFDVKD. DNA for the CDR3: TGTGCCACCAGTGATTCTTCTTCGGCAGGGGGGAGTGACTATGGAGGCTACACCTTC. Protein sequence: CATSDSSSAGGSDYGGYTF.